This T cell receptor (beta chain) derives from a study of blood T cell repertoires in COVID-19. Profiled with immunoSEQ multiplex PCR; TCRdb holds only in-frame clones, not every one. The sample consists of approximately 250,000 clones, over 90% of them appearing once. The CDR3 has 19 residues. CDR1 and CDR2 from the germline V gene are SGHRS and YFSETQ. Germline trimming cut 2 bases from V and 0 bases from J; bases unmatched to any gene: 9. The specimen sequenced was peripheral blood. The chain has TRBV5-1 and TRBJ2-3, with 13 bases fitting TRBD2. This TCR was sampled from a man younger than 45 with COVID-19, enrolled during active disease. The chain's CDR3 is CASSFGLAGAGPSTDTQYF. CDR3 nucleotide sequence: TGCGCCAGCAGCTTTGGACTAGCGGGGGCCGGGCCTAGCACAGATACGCAGTATTTT.